A selection of T cell receptor beta chains follows, all from one sample in a study of identifying expanded T cells in peripheral blood. Sequencing was performed with immunoSEQ multiplex PCR; in TCRdb, only in-frame clones are kept and a portion is missing. Of around 85,000 clones in the sample, 89% were seen once. The sequencing sample was made of blood. Receptor source: a person aged 18 to 75 in good health. CDR3s include the opening cysteine and the closing phenylalanine or tryptophan. D genes are given only for firm matches. Some rows have no size entry. The others give once, few or many, or a class for an expanded clone.

J: TRBJ1-1; D: TRBD1; V: TRBV18; size: NA; DNA: TGTGCCAGCTCACCGACAGGGGGCGGACTATTGACTGAAGCTTTCTTT; CDR3: CASSPTGGGLLTEAFF
J: TRBJ2-5; D: TRBD2; V: TRBV6-4; size: NA; DNA: TGTGCCAGCAGTGACGGGGAGCGGGAGGGACAAGAGACCCAGTACTTC; CDR3: CASSDGEREGQETQYF
J: TRBJ2-3; D: TRBD1; V: TRBV9; size: NA; DNA: TGTGCCAGCAGCGTGGGACAGAGCCCAGATACGCAGTATTTT; CDR3: CASSVGQSPDTQYF
J: TRBJ1-6; D: TRBD1; V: TRBV4-3; size: once; DNA: TGCGCCAGCAGCCAAGATCCCGGGACAGGCGCTTCACCCCTCCACTTT; CDR3: CASSQDPGTGASPLHF
J: TRBJ2-2; D: NA; V: TRBV19; size: NA; DNA: TGTGCCAGTAGAAGGGAGTTGAGGACCGGGGAGCTGTTTTTT; CDR3: CASRRELRTGELFF
J: TRBJ2-7; D: NA; V: TRBV4-2; size: NA; DNA: TGTGCCAGCAGCTCGGACAGTACCTACGAGCAGTACTTC; CDR3: CASSSDSTYEQYF
J: TRBJ2-7; D: TRBD2; V: TRBV28; size: NA; DNA: TGTGCCAGCAGTTTACTCACTAGCGGGAGTACCTACGAGCAGTACTTC; CDR3: CASSLLTSGSTYEQYF
J: TRBJ2-7; D: TRBD1; V: TRBV18; size: NA; DNA: TGTGCCAGCTCACCGACTACAGGGGCGTACGAGCAGTACTTC; CDR3: CASSPTTGAYEQYF
J: TRBJ2-7; D: NA; V: TRBV12-5; size: NA; DNA: TGTGCTAGTGGCCGTGGATCCTACGAGCAGTACTTC; CDR3: CASGRGSYEQYF
J: TRBJ1-6; D: NA; V: TRBV9; size: NA; DNA: TGTGCCAGCAGCGCCATCATTGGGGAAAATTCACCCCTCCACTTT; CDR3: CASSAIIGENSPLHF
J: TRBJ2-5; D: NA; V: TRBV15; size: NA; DNA: TGTGCCACCTCAAACTCAAGGATAGAGACCCAGTACTTC; CDR3: CATSNSRIETQYF
J: TRBJ1-2; D: NA; V: TRBV19; size: NA; DNA: TGTGCCAGTAGATCGTGCTACACCTTC; CDR3: CASRSCYTF
J: TRBJ2-3; D: TRBD2; V: TRBV11-3; size: NA; DNA: TGTGCCAGCAGCTCTAGCGGGAGGCCCGATACGCAGTATTTT; CDR3: CASSSSGRPDTQYF
J: TRBJ2-7; D: NA; V: TRBV4-1; size: NA; DNA: TGCGCCAGCAGCCAGCGGGACATCGCCTACGAGCAGTACTTC; CDR3: CASSQRDIAYEQYF
J: TRBJ2-7; D: NA; V: TRBV19; size: NA; DNA: TGTGCCAGTAGTATAAAGCGGGAAGGGGGCTACGAGCAGTACTTC; CDR3: CASSIKREGGYEQYF
J: TRBJ1-1; D: NA; V: TRBV2; size: few; DNA: TGTGCCAGCACTGAGGATATGAACACTGAAGCTTTCTTT; CDR3: CASTEDMNTEAFF
J: TRBJ2-5; D: NA; V: TRBV25-1; size: many; DNA: TGTGCCAGCAGTGAACAGAAGCGGGAGACCCAGTACTTC; CDR3: CASSEQKRETQYF
J: TRBJ1-1; D: NA; V: TRBV4-1; size: once; DNA: TGCGCCAGCAGCCAAGTGAGATTGAACACTGAAGCTTTCTTT; CDR3: CASSQVRLNTEAFF
J: TRBJ1-3; D: NA; V: TRBV7-6; size: NA; DNA: TGTGCCAGCAGCCCTATCGGGGTCTACTCTGGAAACACCATATATTTT; CDR3: CASSPIGVYSGNTIYF
J: TRBJ2-5; D: NA; V: TRBV27; size: NA; DNA: TGTGCCAGCAGCTTCGTAGGGTACCAAGAGACCCAGTACTTC; CDR3: CASSFVGYQETQYF
J: TRBJ2-1; D: NA; V: TRBV27; size: NA; DNA: TGTGCCAGCGGCAAAGGAGGGCAAAATGAGCAGTTCTTC; CDR3: CASGKGGQNEQFF
J: TRBJ2-1; D: TRBD2; V: TRBV2; size: NA; DNA: TGTGCCAGCAGAGTAACTAGCGGAAAAAACAATGAGCAGTTCTTC; CDR3: CASRVTSGKNNEQFF
J: TRBJ2-7; D: NA; V: TRBV5-4; size: NA; DNA: TGTGCCAGCAGCTTGATGTCGGTACCCTACGAGCAGTACTTC; CDR3: CASSLMSVPYEQYF
J: TRBJ2-5; D: TRBD2; V: TRBV5-4; size: NA; DNA: TGTGCCAGCAGCCGAGGCCCCTCGACTAGCGGGAGAAGTGAGACCCAGTACTTC; CDR3: CASSRGPSTSGRSETQYF
J: TRBJ1-2; D: NA; V: TRBV29-1; size: NA; DNA: TGCAGCGGACAAGAAGCGCCTAACTATGGCTACACCTTC; CDR3: CSGQEAPNYGYTF
J: TRBJ2-5; D: TRBD1; V: TRBV7-2; size: NA; DNA: TGTGCCAGCAGCCTTCACAGGGGTCGGGAGACCCAGTACTTC; CDR3: CASSLHRGRETQYF
J: TRBJ1-4; D: NA; V: TRBV7-9; size: once; DNA: TGTGCCAGCAGCGCCAGGGTAGGGGAAAAACTGTTTTTT; CDR3: CASSARVGEKLFF
J: TRBJ2-5; D: NA; V: TRBV7-2; size: once; DNA: TGTGCCAGCAGCAAGAAGGTACTTCAAGAGACCCAGTACTTC; CDR3: CASSKKVLQETQYF
J: TRBJ2-3; D: TRBD1; V: TRBV28; size: NA; DNA: TGTGCCAGCAGTTTGGGACAGACTAGCACAGATACGCAGTATTTT; CDR3: CASSLGQTSTDTQYF
J: TRBJ2-7; D: TRBD2; V: TRBV11-2; size: once; DNA: TGTGCCAGCAGCTCAACCGGGACTACCTCTAGGAACGAGCAGTACTTC; CDR3: CASSSTGTTSRNEQYF
J: TRBJ1-1; D: NA; V: TRBV14; size: NA; DNA: TGTGCCAGCAGCATATACATGAACACTGAAGCTTTCTTT; CDR3: CASSIYMNTEAFF
J: TRBJ2-7; D: TRBD1; V: TRBV7-2; size: NA; DNA: TGTGCCAGCAGCCCGGGACAGTACGAGCAGTACTTC; CDR3: CASSPGQYEQYF
J: TRBJ1-5; D: TRBD1; V: TRBV29-1; size: NA; DNA: TGCAGCGTGGTCCAGGGGGCTAATCAGCCCCAGCATTTT; CDR3: CSVVQGANQPQHF
J: TRBJ2-1; D: NA; V: TRBV9; size: NA; DNA: TGTGCCAGCAGCGTCAATGAGCAGTTCTTC; CDR3: CASSVNEQFF
J: TRBJ2-7; D: TRBD2; V: TRBV2; size: NA; DNA: TGTGCCAGCGGAGGGCTAGCGGGAGACTACGAGCAGTACTTC; CDR3: CASGGLAGDYEQYF
J: TRBJ2-1; D: NA; V: TRBV25-1; size: once; DNA: TGTGCCAGCAGTGACCTCCGTGGAGGGGGCAATGAGCAGTTCTTC; CDR3: CASSDLRGGGNEQFF
J: TRBJ1-2; D: NA; V: TRBV6-6; size: NA; DNA: TGTGCCAGCAGTTACCGACCGGAAGTAAAACCCTATGGCTACACCTTC; CDR3: CASSYRPEVKPYGYTF
J: TRBJ1-1; D: NA; V: TRBV5-1; size: few; DNA: TGCGCCAGCAGCTCCCTTGCAGGACCGCAAGCTTTCTTT; CDR3: CASSSLAGPQAFF
J: TRBJ1-1; D: NA; V: TRBV6-5; size: NA; DNA: TGTGCCAGCCAGAGGGTTAGGGAGAGCACTGAAGCTTTCTTT; CDR3: CASQRVRESTEAFF
J: TRBJ1-5; D: NA; V: TRBV28; size: NA; DNA: TGTGCCAGCAGGAGTTTTTCTAGCAATCAGCCCCAGCATTTT; CDR3: CASRSFSSNQPQHF
J: TRBJ2-1; D: NA; V: TRBV13; size: NA; DNA: TGTGCCAGCGGAGAACGGGACTCCTACAATGAGCAGTTCTTC; CDR3: CASGERDSYNEQFF
J: TRBJ2-1; D: TRBD2; V: TRBV5-1; size: NA; DNA: TGCGCCAGCAGTCTTCCCGGACTAGGATTTGGCTACAATGAGCAGTTCTTC; CDR3: CASSLPGLGFGYNEQFF
J: TRBJ2-4; D: NA; V: TRBV15; size: once; DNA: TGTGCCACCAGCAGAGATGTGGACCTCGCCGGAAACATTCAGTACTTC; CDR3: CATSRDVDLAGNIQYF
J: TRBJ2-1; D: NA; V: TRBV6-1; size: NA; DNA: TGTGCCAGCTCCGAAACCCGGTCCCCCTTCGATGAGCAGTTCTTC; CDR3: CASSETRSPFDEQFF
J: TRBJ1-5; D: NA; V: TRBV6-6; size: NA; DNA: TGTGCCAGCGGAGGGGAGTACGGCAATCAGCCCCAGCATTTT; CDR3: CASGGEYGNQPQHF
J: TRBJ1-1; D: NA; V: TRBV6-5; size: NA; DNA: TGTGCCAGCAGTTACTCGAGGGAGACTGAAGCTTTCTTT; CDR3: CASSYSRETEAFF
J: TRBJ2-5; D: TRBD2; V: TRBV10-3; size: NA; DNA: TGTGCCAGTGATAGCGGGAGGGAGGAAGAGACCCAGTACTTC; CDR3: CASDSGREEETQYF
J: TRBJ1-1; D: TRBD1; V: TRBV5-1; size: once; DNA: TGCGCCAGCAAACCACAGGGGGCAGGCACTGAAGCTTTCTTT; CDR3: CASKPQGAGTEAFF
J: TRBJ2-1; D: NA; V: TRBV7-9; size: NA; DNA: TGTGCCAGCAGCCTTAGGCTGACGATCCGGCCTAAGAGTGGCGATGAGCAGTTCTTC; CDR3: CASSLRLTIRPKSGDEQFF
J: TRBJ1-6; D: NA; V: TRBV15; size: once; DNA: TGTGCCACCAGCAGAGACCCGAACCAACCTTGGTCACCCCTCCACTTT; CDR3: CATSRDPNQPWSPLHF
J: TRBJ2-2; D: TRBD1; V: TRBV10-3; size: NA; DNA: TGTGCCATCAGTGAGGCCGGGACAGGCGACACCGGGGAGCTGTTTTTT; CDR3: CAISEAGTGDTGELFF
J: TRBJ1-2; D: TRBD1; V: TRBV6-5; size: NA; DNA: TGTGCCAGCAGTTGGGGACAGGGAACCTATGGCTACACCTTC; CDR3: CASSWGQGTYGYTF
J: TRBJ2-7; D: NA; V: TRBV2; size: NA; DNA: TGTGCCAGCAGTTCCGGGCTTGGACGCGGCGAGCAGTACTTC; CDR3: CASSSGLGRGEQYF
J: TRBJ2-7; D: NA; V: TRBV13; size: NA; DNA: TGTGCCAGCAGCTCCTCCCAAAGGGCCTACGAGCAGTACTTC; CDR3: CASSSSQRAYEQYF
J: TRBJ1-2; D: TRBD1; V: TRBV25-1; size: NA; DNA: TGTGCCAGCAGTGAGACAGGGACAGGGTTGATCTATGGCTACACCTTC; CDR3: CASSETGTGLIYGYTF
J: TRBJ2-7; D: TRBD2; V: TRBV27; size: NA; DNA: TGTGCCAGCAGATCAAACCCTAGCGGATTATACGAGCAGTACTTC; CDR3: CASRSNPSGLYEQYF
J: TRBJ1-1; D: NA; V: TRBV5-6; size: NA; DNA: TGTGCCAGCAGCCCCCAACAGGGATTGATGAACACTGAAGCTTTCTTT; CDR3: CASSPQQGLMNTEAFF
J: TRBJ1-5; D: NA; V: TRBV28; size: NA; DNA: TGTGCCAGCAGGCCCTGGACAGACTACAATCAGCCCCAGCATTTT; CDR3: CASRPWTDYNQPQHF
J: TRBJ2-1; D: TRBD1; V: TRBV4-1; size: NA; DNA: TGCGCCAGCAGCATCTCGACCTCGGGACAGAAGTACAATGAGCAGTTCTTC; CDR3: CASSISTSGQKYNEQFF
J: TRBJ2-3; D: TRBD2; V: TRBV28; size: NA; DNA: TGTGCCAGCAGTTCCGGACTAGCCATCACAGATACGCAGTATTTT; CDR3: CASSSGLAITDTQYF